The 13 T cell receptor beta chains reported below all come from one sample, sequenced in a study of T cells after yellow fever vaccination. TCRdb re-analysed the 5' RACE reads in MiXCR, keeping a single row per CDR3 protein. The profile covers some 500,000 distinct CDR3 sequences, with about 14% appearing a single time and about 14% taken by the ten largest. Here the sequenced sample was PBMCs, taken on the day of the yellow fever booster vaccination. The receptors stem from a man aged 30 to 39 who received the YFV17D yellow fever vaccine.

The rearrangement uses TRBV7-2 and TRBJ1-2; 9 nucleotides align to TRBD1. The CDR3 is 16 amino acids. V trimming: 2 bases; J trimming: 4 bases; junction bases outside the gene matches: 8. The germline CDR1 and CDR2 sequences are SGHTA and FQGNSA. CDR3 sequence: CASSLQTGGSGYGYTF. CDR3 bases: TGTGCCAGCAGCTTACAAACAGGGGGCTCCGGCTATGGCTACACCTTC.

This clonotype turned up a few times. For the CDR3, the DNA is TGTGCCAGCAGTTTTTTTGGTAGGGGGCAGTATTTT. Translating gives CASSFFGRGQYF. V and J are TRBV28 and TRBJ2-3, with a possible D match to TRBD1 (5 bases). The germline V and J ends were trimmed by 3 bases and 11 bases, with 12 bases remaining between them. The CDR3 spans 12 residues. From germline, CDR1 is MDHEN and CDR2 SYDVKM.

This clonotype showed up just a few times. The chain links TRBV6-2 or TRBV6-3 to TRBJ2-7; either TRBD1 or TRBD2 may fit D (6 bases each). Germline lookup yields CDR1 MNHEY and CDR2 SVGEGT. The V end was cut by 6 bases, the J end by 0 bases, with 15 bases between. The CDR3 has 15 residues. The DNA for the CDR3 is TGTGCCAGCAGCATAGCGGACAGCTACTCCTACGAGCAGTACTTC. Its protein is CASSIADSYSYEQYF.

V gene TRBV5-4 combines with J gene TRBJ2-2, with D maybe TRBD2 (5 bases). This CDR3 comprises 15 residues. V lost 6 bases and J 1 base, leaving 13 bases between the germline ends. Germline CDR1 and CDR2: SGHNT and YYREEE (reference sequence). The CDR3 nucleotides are TGTGCCAGCACCCCCCGGAGCGGGAACACCGGGGAGCTGTTTTTT. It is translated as CASTPRSGNTGELFF.

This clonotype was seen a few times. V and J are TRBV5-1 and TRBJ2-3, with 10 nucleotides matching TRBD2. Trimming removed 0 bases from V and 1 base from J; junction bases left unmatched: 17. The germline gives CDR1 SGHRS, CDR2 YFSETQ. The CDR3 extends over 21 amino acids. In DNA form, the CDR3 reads TGCGCCAGCAGCTTGGTTCCCGCCTCCTACGGGACTAGCGAAGGCACAGATACGCAGTATTTT. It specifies CASSLVPASYGTSEGTDTQYF.

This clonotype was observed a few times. DNA of the CDR3: TGTGCCAGCAGTTTTTATACTAGCGGGAGGGGTCAGTTCTTC. As protein: CASSFYTSGRGQFF. V usage is TRBV28 and J usage is TRBJ2-1; 13 bases are shared with TRBD2. This CDR3 spans 14 amino acids. V shed 3 bases, J shed 13 bases, and the junction held 6 bases outside the gene matches. Germline CDR1 reads MDHEN; CDR2 reads SYDVKM.

The CDR3 spells CASSARTSGVLEQFF. CDR3 nucleotides: TGCGCCAGCAGCGCCCGGACTAGCGGGGTTCTTGAGCAGTTCTTC. The J gene is TRBJ2-1, the V gene TRBV4-3, with 12 nucleotides matching TRBD2. With 5 bases clipped from V and 9 bases from J, the junction kept 8 bases outside the gene matches. CDR1 is LGHNA, CDR2 YSLEER, per germline. The CDR3 extends over 15 amino acids.

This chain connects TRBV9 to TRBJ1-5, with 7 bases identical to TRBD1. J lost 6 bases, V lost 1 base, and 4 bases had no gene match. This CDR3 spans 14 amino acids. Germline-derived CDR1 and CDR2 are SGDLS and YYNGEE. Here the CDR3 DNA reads TGTGCCAGCAGCGTAACAGGGGAGGGTCAGCCCCAGCATTTT. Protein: CASSVTGEGQPQHF.

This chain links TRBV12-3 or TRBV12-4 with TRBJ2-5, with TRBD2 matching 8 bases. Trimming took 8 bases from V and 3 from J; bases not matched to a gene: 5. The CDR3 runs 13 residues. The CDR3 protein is CASRILAEETQYF. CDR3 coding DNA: TGTGCCAGCCGCATACTAGCGGAAGAGACCCAGTACTTC.

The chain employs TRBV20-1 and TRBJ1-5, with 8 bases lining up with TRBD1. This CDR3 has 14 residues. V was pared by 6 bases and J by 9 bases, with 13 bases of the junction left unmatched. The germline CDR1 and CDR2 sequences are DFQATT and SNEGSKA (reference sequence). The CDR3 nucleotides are TGCAGTGCCCTACAGGGGGATTGGGAGAGGCCCCAGCATTTT. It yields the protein CSALQGDWERPQHF.

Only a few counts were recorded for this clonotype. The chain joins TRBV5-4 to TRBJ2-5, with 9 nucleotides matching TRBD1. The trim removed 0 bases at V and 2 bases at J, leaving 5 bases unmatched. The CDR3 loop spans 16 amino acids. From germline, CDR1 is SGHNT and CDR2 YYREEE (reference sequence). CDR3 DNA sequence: TGTGCCAGCAGCTTGGGTTCAGGGACAGGGCAAGAGACCCAGTACTTC. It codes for CASSLGSGTGQETQYF.

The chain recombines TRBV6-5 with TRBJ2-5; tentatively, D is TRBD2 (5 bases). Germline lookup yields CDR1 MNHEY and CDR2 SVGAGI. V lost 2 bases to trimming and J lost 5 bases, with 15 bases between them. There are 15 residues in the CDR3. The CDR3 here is CASSYPSLGGETQYF. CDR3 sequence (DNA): TGTGCCAGCAGTTACCCTTCCCTCGGCGGGGAGACCCAGTACTTC.

The chain's CDR3 is CASSIVGPNTEAFF. The CDR3 coding sequence is TGTGCCAGTAGTATAGTGGGACCGAACACTGAAGCTTTCTTT. The chain has TRBV19 and TRBJ1-1, with a tentative D call TRBD1 (5 bases). The CDR3 is 14 amino acids. V shed 1 base and J shed 1 base, with 7 bases lying between them. Germline V gene data show CDR1 as LNHDA and CDR2 as SQIVND (reference sequence).